This entry lists 4 T cell receptor beta chains sequenced from one sample in a study of blood T cell repertoires in COVID-19. Data came from immunoSEQ multiplex PCR; TCRdb stores just in-frame clones and leaves some out. Of around 620,000 clones listed, about 87% are singletons. Sequencing input: peripheral blood. These receptors came from a woman between 18 and 29 years old with acute or convalescent COVID-19.

V gene TRBV7-6 combines with J gene TRBJ1-1; 9 positions agree with TRBD1. Losses at the gene ends were 5 bases for V and 7 bases for J; bases not matched to a gene: 11. The CDR3 sequence is 15 residues long. Germline V gene data show CDR1 as SGHVS and CDR2 as FNYEAQ. CDR3 nucleotide sequence: TGTGCCAGCAGCCCCTCCGACAGGGGGATTGGTGAAGCTTTCTTT. Protein product: CASSPSDRGIGEAFF.

The V call is TRBV3-1 (or the pseudogene TRBV3-2), the J call TRBJ1-5; 7 bases agree with TRBD1. The J segment lost 2 bases and the V segment lost 4 bases, leaving 5 bases of the junction unmatched. Germline-derived CDR1 and CDR2 are LGHDT and YNNKEL (reference sequence). This CDR3 contains 15 residues. The CDR3 region has the DNA TGTGCCAGCAGCCTGGGACAGATGGGCAATCAGCCCCAGCATTTT. The encoded protein is CASSLGQMGNQPQHF.

The chain links TRBV7-9 to TRBJ1-2; D uncertain. V lost 1 base and J lost 5, with 5 bases in between. This CDR3 is built from 12 residues. The V gene's germline CDR1 is SEHNR and CDR2 FQNEAQ (reference sequence). DNA for the CDR3: TGTGCCAGCAGCTTAGACCAGTATGGCTACACCTTC. Amino acids: CASSLDQYGYTF.

The chain has TRBV9 and TRBJ2-7, with TRBD2 identical over 10 bases. The CDR3 totals 14 residues. The germline gives CDR1 SGDLS, CDR2 YYNGEE. V shed 6 bases, J shed 3 bases, and the junction held 6 bases outside the gene matches. In DNA, the CDR3 is TGTGCCAGCACCCCGGGACTAGCGCACTACGAGCAGTACTTC. Its protein is CASTPGLAHYEQYF.